Ten or more counts support the clone carrying this T cell receptor beta chain. The germline V and J ends were trimmed by 4 bases and 2 bases, with 8 bases remaining between them. Germline assignment: CDR1 SGHTA and CDR2 FQGNSA. The CDR3 has 13 amino acids. TCRdb recomputed calls from the 5' RACE reads with MiXCR, one row per CDR3 protein. The data show fewer than 150,000 distinct CDR3 sequences, approximately 5.9% seen once. This specimen belongs to a study of T-cell memory formation after mild COVID-19. V and J are TRBV7-2 and TRBJ2-5; D is unclear. This receptor was identified in an adult woman who had mild COVID-19 (a few samples of this study predate the infection). Cell type and time point are not known. Input material: PBMCs or a T cell subset sorted from them (not recorded which). CDR3: CASSYRVQETQYF. The CDR3 DNA follows: TGTGCCAGCAGCTACCGGGTTCAAGAGACCCAGTACTTC.